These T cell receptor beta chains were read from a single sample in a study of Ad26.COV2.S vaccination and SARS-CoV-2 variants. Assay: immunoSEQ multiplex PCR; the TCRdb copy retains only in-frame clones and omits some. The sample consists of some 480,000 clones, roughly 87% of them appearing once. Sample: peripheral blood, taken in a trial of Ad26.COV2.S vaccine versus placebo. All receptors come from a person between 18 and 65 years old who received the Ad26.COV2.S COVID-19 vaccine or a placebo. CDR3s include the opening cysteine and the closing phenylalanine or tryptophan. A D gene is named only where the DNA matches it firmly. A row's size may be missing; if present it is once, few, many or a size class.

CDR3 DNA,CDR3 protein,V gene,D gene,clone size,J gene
TGTGCCAGCAGACTATCTTACACTGAAGCTTTCTTT,CASRLSYTEAFF,TRBV28,NA,NA,TRBJ1-1
TGTGCCAGCAGCTTGGAGAGGGGGCGCGGTAACGATGGCTACACCTTC,CASSLERGRGNDGYTF,TRBV7-2,TRBD1,few,TRBJ1-2
TGTGCCAGTAGTAACCCGCGGGGGTTGACTAATGAAAAACTGTTTTTT,CASSNPRGLTNEKLFF,TRBV19,NA,NA,TRBJ1-4
TGTGCCAGCAGCGTAGGTAGTGGGGCCCAAAACACCGGGGAGCTGTTTTTT,CASSVGSGAQNTGELFF,TRBV9,NA,NA,TRBJ2-2
TGTGCCAGCAGTTTATCCCCGACTAGCGGGAGGGGATACGAGCAGTACTTC,CASSLSPTSGRGYEQYF,TRBV27,TRBD2,NA,TRBJ2-7
TGTGCCAGCAGCGCCGTAGGAACCACTGAAGCTTTCTTT,CASSAVGTTEAFF,TRBV11-3,NA,NA,TRBJ1-1
TGTGCCAGCAGCCAACGGGGGAATGAGCAGTTCTTC,CASSQRGNEQFF,TRBV3-1/TRBV3-2,NA,NA,TRBJ2-1
TGTGCCAGCAGTGGGCCAGGGAATGAGCAGTTCTTC,CASSGPGNEQFF,TRBV2,NA,NA,TRBJ2-1
TGTGCCAGCAGCAAAGAGTTAGAGTCTTCAGGCAGGCTCGATGAGCAGTTCTTC,CASSKELESSGRLDEQFF,TRBV21-1,NA,NA,TRBJ2-1
TGTGCCAGCAGCCCAGGACAGGGAACCGGAGCGAGCTCCTACAATGAGCAGTTCTTC,CASSPGQGTGASSYNEQFF,TRBV11-3,TRBD1,few,TRBJ2-1
TGTGCCAGCAGCCAATTGGCAGGGCCCTCCTCTGGGGCCAACGTCCTGACTTTC,CASSQLAGPSSGANVLTF,TRBV3-1/TRBV3-2,NA,NA,TRBJ2-6
TGTGCCAGCAGTTACTCGAAAGGCGGGTCGTACACTGAAGCTTTCTTT,CASSYSKGGSYTEAFF,TRBV6-5,NA,NA,TRBJ1-1
TGTGCCAGCAGCTTTGGACTGCAGGGGATGGGCTACACCTTC,CASSFGLQGMGYTF,TRBV5-8,NA,NA,TRBJ1-2
TGTGCCAGCAGCTTCATTGGAAACACTGAAGCTTTCTTT,CASSFIGNTEAFF,TRBV5-4,NA,NA,TRBJ1-1
TGTGCCAGCTCACAGGACGGTGACGGGCCCCAGCATTTT,CASSQDGDGPQHF,TRBV18,NA,NA,TRBJ1-5